This T cell receptor (beta chain) appears in the sequencing data of a study of T cell repertoires in cytomegalovirus infection. Background on the study: Peptides in the study included HLA-C-restricted and HLA-B-restricted CMV epitopes.

Study results and caveats: In two of eight donors, the top clonotype was HLA-C-restricted CMV-specific.

MiXCR, applied by TCRdb to the reads, yields one record per CDR3 protein. The sample holds about 500,000 distinct CDR3 sequences, 30% to 35% seen once. The ends lost 8 bases at V and 7 bases at J; junction bases unmatched: 11. The CDR3 is made up of 15 amino acids. Germline V gives CDR1 LNHDA, CDR2 SQIVND (reference sequence). This clonotype was counted between two and nine times. Its antigen remains unknown. The V and J genes are TRBV19 and TRBJ1-2, with TRBD1 identical over 12 bases. This specimen consisted of cultured PBMCs, obtained from culture after CMV antigen stimulation. This TCR came from a human donor in good health (CMV status not recorded). Some clones in this sample may be carry-over from other donors' samples. This chain's CDR3 is CASAGTGGELRGYTF. The CDR3 DNA sequence: TGTGCCAGTGCCGGGACAGGGGGCGAGTTGCGTGGCTACACCTTC.